These T cell receptor beta chains were read from a single sample in a study of PD-1 blockade in classical Hodgkin lymphoma. Profiled with immunoSEQ multiplex PCR; TCRdb holds only in-frame clones, not every one. This sample has more than 75,000 clones, with about 92% found just once. The sample consisted of peripheral blood mononuclear cells (PBMCs), taken before the fourth cycle of nivolumab. All receptors derive from a human donor with classical Hodgkin lymphoma. Each CDR3 is given with its conserved first and last residue. The D gene is left open where the match is weak. Size is omitted from some rows. Given values are once, few, many or a class for expanded clones.

J gene: TRBJ1-1
clone size: few
D gene: NA
V gene: TRBV27
CDR3 protein: CASSLTEAFF
CDR3 DNA: TGTGCCAGCAGTTTGACTGAAGCTTTCTTT

J gene: TRBJ1-5
clone size: few
D gene: NA
V gene: TRBV5-8
CDR3 protein: CASSSTGPPRGNQPQHF
CDR3 DNA: TGTGCCAGCAGCTCAACAGGTCCACCCAGGGGCAATCAGCCCCAGCATTTT

J gene: TRBJ2-1
clone size: NA
D gene: NA
V gene: TRBV7-6
CDR3 protein: CASSLGWQGEQFF
CDR3 DNA: TGTGCCAGCAGCTTAGGGTGGCAGGGTGAGCAGTTCTTC

J gene: TRBJ1-3
clone size: NA
D gene: NA
V gene: TRBV6-1
CDR3 protein: CASSEGTAGNTIYF
CDR3 DNA: TGTGCCAGCAGTGAAGGGACAGCTGGAAACACCATATATTTT

J gene: TRBJ2-7
clone size: NA
D gene: NA
V gene: TRBV7-9
CDR3 protein: CASSMGGSYEQYF
CDR3 DNA: TGTGCCAGCAGCATGGGCGGATCCTACGAGCAGTACTTC

J gene: TRBJ1-1
clone size: NA
D gene: NA
V gene: TRBV6-1
CDR3 protein: CASSESAGSMNTEAFF
CDR3 DNA: TGTGCCAGCAGTGAATCGGCAGGTTCAATGAACACTGAAGCTTTCTTT

J gene: TRBJ1-5
clone size: once
D gene: NA
V gene: TRBV10-3
CDR3 protein: CAISESPLQAPHQPQHF
CDR3 DNA: TGTGCCATCAGTGAGTCGCCGTTACAGGCGCCACATCAGCCCCAGCATTTT

J gene: TRBJ1-2
clone size: NA
D gene: NA
V gene: TRBV28
CDR3 protein: CASSRTYTFYGYTF
CDR3 DNA: TGTGCCAGCAGTCGGACTTATACCTTCTATGGCTACACCTTC

J gene: TRBJ2-5
clone size: NA
D gene: NA
V gene: TRBV4-2
CDR3 protein: CASSPQVGGETQYF
CDR3 DNA: TGTGCCAGCAGCCCCCAAGTGGGGGGCGAGACCCAGTACTTC

J gene: TRBJ2-7
clone size: NA
D gene: NA
V gene: TRBV7-2
CDR3 protein: CASSPLSISGAGEQYF
CDR3 DNA: TGTGCCAGCAGTCCCTTATCTATCTCGGGGGCAGGCGAGCAGTACTTC

J gene: TRBJ1-3
clone size: NA
D gene: TRBD1
V gene: TRBV13
CDR3 protein: CASSAGTGSGNTIYF
CDR3 DNA: TGTGCCAGCAGCGCCGGGACAGGGTCTGGAAACACCATATATTTT

J gene: TRBJ2-1
clone size: NA
D gene: TRBD2
V gene: TRBV4-1
CDR3 protein: CASSQGSGARSSGRAYNEQFF
CDR3 DNA: TGCGCCAGCAGCCAAGGGTCGGGGGCCCGATCTAGCGGGAGGGCGTACAATGAGCAGTTCTTC

J gene: TRBJ1-1
clone size: NA
D gene: NA
V gene: TRBV18
CDR3 protein: CASSGTHNTEAFF
CDR3 DNA: TGTGCCAGCTCCGGGACCCATAACACTGAAGCTTTCTTT

J gene: TRBJ2-4
clone size: NA
D gene: TRBD2
V gene: TRBV6-1
CDR3 protein: CASSGGLALKNIQYF
CDR3 DNA: TGTGCCAGCAGTGGAGGACTAGCTCTTAAAAACATTCAGTACTTC

J gene: TRBJ2-1
clone size: NA
D gene: NA
V gene: TRBV7-2
CDR3 protein: CASSSASGNEQFF
CDR3 DNA: TGTGCCAGCAGCTCCGCGAGCGGAAATGAGCAGTTCTTC

J gene: TRBJ2-5
clone size: NA
D gene: TRBD2
V gene: TRBV11-2
CDR3 protein: CASSLDSASGSETQYF
CDR3 DNA: TGTGCCAGCAGCTTAGATTCGGCTAGCGGGAGTGAGACCCAGTACTTC

J gene: TRBJ2-5
clone size: NA
D gene: NA
V gene: TRBV19
CDR3 protein: CASSGSSQETQYF
CDR3 DNA: TGTGCCAGTAGTGGGAGCAGCCAAGAGACCCAGTACTTC

J gene: TRBJ2-6
clone size: NA
D gene: NA
V gene: TRBV27
CDR3 protein: CASTLVWETGANVLTF
CDR3 DNA: TGTGCCAGCACGCTAGTTTGGGAAACCGGGGCCAACGTCCTGACTTTC

J gene: TRBJ2-7
clone size: once
D gene: NA
V gene: TRBV2
CDR3 protein: CASTGQVPYAYEQYF
CDR3 DNA: TGTGCCAGCACCGGCCAGGTTCCCTACGCCTACGAGCAGTACTTC

J gene: TRBJ2-7
clone size: NA
D gene: NA
V gene: TRBV2
CDR3 protein: CASSEFGVSAESYEQYF
CDR3 DNA: TGTGCCAGCAGTGAATTCGGTGTTAGCGCCGAATCCTACGAGCAGTACTTC

J gene: TRBJ2-3
clone size: NA
D gene: NA
V gene: TRBV21-1
CDR3 protein: CASRLAGTCIDTQYF
CDR3 DNA: TGTGCCAGCAGATTAGCGGGAACTTGTATAGATACGCAGTATTTT

J gene: TRBJ1-2
clone size: NA
D gene: NA
V gene: TRBV5-1
CDR3 protein: CASSLGSEGAARYGYTF
CDR3 DNA: TGCGCCAGCAGCTTGGGGTCTGAAGGAGCAGCGCGGTATGGCTACACCTTC

J gene: TRBJ2-2
clone size: NA
D gene: NA
V gene: TRBV7-2
CDR3 protein: CASSHRVGLPNTGELFF
CDR3 DNA: TGTGCCAGCAGCCATAGAGTAGGGTTACCGAACACCGGGGAGCTGTTTTTT

J gene: TRBJ2-7
clone size: NA
D gene: TRBD2
V gene: TRBV4-1
CDR3 protein: CASSPIAGGTAYEQYF
CDR3 DNA: TGCGCCAGCAGCCCAATAGCGGGAGGAACGGCCTACGAGCAGTACTTC

J gene: TRBJ2-3
clone size: NA
D gene: NA
V gene: TRBV27
CDR3 protein: CASSLSGGGTDTQYF
CDR3 DNA: TGTGCCAGCAGTTTATCCGGGGGTGGCACAGATACGCAGTATTTT

J gene: TRBJ2-3
clone size: NA
D gene: TRBD2
V gene: TRBV7-9
CDR3 protein: CASSFTSGSADTQYF
CDR3 DNA: TGTGCCAGCAGCTTCACTAGCGGGAGCGCAGATACGCAGTATTTT

J gene: TRBJ2-1
clone size: NA
D gene: TRBD2
V gene: TRBV7-9
CDR3 protein: CASRDSGSSYNEQFF
CDR3 DNA: TGTGCCAGCAGGGATAGCGGGAGCTCCTACAATGAGCAGTTCTTC

J gene: TRBJ2-7
clone size: NA
D gene: NA
V gene: TRBV27
CDR3 protein: CASSPYDRGYEQYF
CDR3 DNA: TGTGCCAGCAGTCCCTACGACAGAGGCTACGAGCAGTACTTC

J gene: TRBJ2-1
clone size: NA
D gene: NA
V gene: TRBV11-3
CDR3 protein: CASSWTGRNEQFF
CDR3 DNA: TGTGCCAGCAGTTGGACTGGGAGGAATGAGCAGTTCTTC

J gene: TRBJ1-2
clone size: NA
D gene: NA
V gene: TRBV19
CDR3 protein: CASSLRQGSYGYTF
CDR3 DNA: TGTGCCAGTAGCTTACGTCAGGGTTCGTATGGCTACACCTTC

J gene: TRBJ1-2
clone size: NA
D gene: NA
V gene: TRBV6-1
CDR3 protein: CASSGIGSYGYTF
CDR3 DNA: TGTGCCAGCAGTGGTATAGGGTCCTATGGCTACACCTTC

J gene: TRBJ2-5
clone size: NA
D gene: NA
V gene: TRBV19
CDR3 protein: CASKSMYQETQYF
CDR3 DNA: TGTGCCAGTAAATCGATGTACCAGGAGACCCAGTACTTC

J gene: TRBJ2-7
clone size: NA
D gene: NA
V gene: TRBV28
CDR3 protein: CASSPQQGYEQYF
CDR3 DNA: TGTGCCAGCAGTCCCCAACAGGGCTACGAGCAGTACTTC

J gene: TRBJ1-3
clone size: NA
D gene: NA
V gene: TRBV29-1
CDR3 protein: CSVESKTASGNTIYF
CDR3 DNA: TGCAGCGTTGAATCTAAGACAGCCTCCGGAAACACCATATATTTT

J gene: TRBJ1-1
clone size: NA
D gene: NA
V gene: TRBV6-1
CDR3 protein: CASSEKGNTEAFF
CDR3 DNA: TGTGCCAGCAGTGAAAAGGGCAACACTGAAGCTTTCTTT

J gene: TRBJ2-2
clone size: NA
D gene: NA
V gene: TRBV15
CDR3 protein: CATSRDSQRDGELFF
CDR3 DNA: TGTGCCACCAGCAGAGATTCTCAGCGTGACGGGGAGCTGTTTTTT

J gene: TRBJ1-3
clone size: NA
D gene: NA
V gene: TRBV5-4
CDR3 protein: CASTMTEGNTIYF
CDR3 DNA: TGTGCCAGCACCATGACGGAAGGAAACACCATATATTTT

J gene: TRBJ1-1
clone size: once
D gene: NA
V gene: TRBV27
CDR3 protein: CASSLLENTEAFF
CDR3 DNA: TGTGCCAGCAGTTTACTTGAGAACACTGAAGCTTTCTTT

J gene: TRBJ1-1
clone size: NA
D gene: TRBD1
V gene: TRBV15
CDR3 protein: CATSRDRGTDEAFF
CDR3 DNA: TGTGCCACCAGCAGAGATCGGGGGACAGATGAAGCTTTCTTT

J gene: TRBJ1-1
clone size: NA
D gene: NA
V gene: TRBV28
CDR3 protein: CASSSWTVNTEAFF
CDR3 DNA: TGTGCCAGCAGTTCCTGGACGGTGAACACTGAAGCTTTCTTT

J gene: TRBJ1-4
clone size: NA
D gene: NA
V gene: TRBV5-1
CDR3 protein: CASSVSLGRLNEKLFF
CDR3 DNA: TGCGCCAGCAGCGTTTCCCTGGGTAGGCTAAATGAAAAACTGTTTTTT

J gene: TRBJ2-3
clone size: NA
D gene: NA
V gene: TRBV28
CDR3 protein: CASSLGFNTDTQYF
CDR3 DNA: TGTGCCAGCAGTTTAGGTTTTAACACAGATACGCAGTATTTT